This T cell receptor beta chain appears in the sequencing data of a study of blood T cell repertoires in COVID-19. Original processing notes: Researchers report that nucleated cell counts were estimated from reference gene primer amplification. Measured with immunoSEQ multiplex PCR; TCRdb has only the in-frame clones, and not every one. The V and J calls and the clone size are those of that table, but D and trimming were determined from the DNA. The table shows over 250,000 clones, with roughly 90% occurring only once. The CDR3 is made up of 12 amino acids. V lost 5 bases and J 3 bases, leaving 4 bases between the germline ends. Germline V gives CDR1 SEHNR, CDR2 FQNEAQ (reference sequence). Recovered Cohort 3 donors showed two negative PCRs, clearance, or symptom resolution.

Sequencing was done on a sample of PBMCs or T cells enriched from blood (not recorded which). This receptor was taken from a woman aged 55-75 years who had recovered from COVID-19. The chain employs TRBV7-9 and TRBJ2-2, with unresolved D. CDR3 residues: CASSQDTGELFF. The CDR3 DNA follows: TGTGCCAGCAGCCAGGACACCGGGGAGCTGTTTTTT.